This TCR beta chain was retrieved from a study of blood T cell repertoires in COVID-19 (dated by TCRdb to the early 2020s). Background on the whole study: The collaborator samples originated in the United States, Italy and Spain and spanned the acute and convalescent phases of COVID-19. Samples were obtained from the ongoing ImmuneRACE study (first 160 participants) and from about 1,300 subjects provided by 6 global collaborators. The repertoires were released in a freely available public database meant as a resource for research on the immune response to SARS-CoV-2. A de-identified subject ID, COVID-19 status, age in years and sex were almost always included in the sample metadata. The prospective study material was composed of cDNA or gDNA derived from T cells, B-cell-depleted T cells, or PBMCs. HLA class I and class II types, where available, came from metadata supplied by the sample provider rather than from assay-based typing. The dataset comprised deeply sampled blood TCRbeta repertoires from subjects exposed to, actively infected with, or recovered from COVID-19.

Comments on this clone: The antigen it recognizes is unknown. Base-call qualities are not available, and no considerably larger clone is one nucleotide away.

The collaborating institutions used their own protocols to collect whole blood in K2EDTA tubes. Collaborator samples were shipped for TCRbeta analysis as frozen whole blood, isolated PBMCs, or DNA extracted from either sample type. What the authors observed across the whole study: Clinical and demographic metadata were provided uncurated, with the amount varying by source and participant.

The CDR3 has 12 amino acids, counting the end cysteine and phenylalanine. Kept here is only the CDR3 DNA, which spans 36 bases and is read in frame from base 1. The CDR1 and CDR2 encoded by the germline V gene are SGHDN and FVKESK. Trimming removed 0 bases from V and 7 bases from J, leaving 6 bases between the germline ends. TCRbeta CDR3 regions were amplified from genomic DNA using the immunoSEQ Assay, a bias-controlled multiplex PCR. As for how the authors treated the data: Nucleated cell counts per sample were estimated from amplification of reference gene primers within the assay. To quantify the absolute abundance of each unique TCRbeta CDR3 rearrangement, sequence reads were collapsed and filtered. For each sample, productive Simpson clonality was calculated by taking the square root of Simpson's diversity index across productive rearrangements. As stored in TCRdb, this immuneACCESS dataset retains in-frame rearrangements with V and J assigned. A fraction of the clones does not appear; measured against another copy, unresolved V genes explain less than half of the discrepancy, and the remainder lacks a known reason. The V and J calls and the clone size are those of that table, but D and trimming were determined from the DNA. The sample has a few hundred thousand clones on record, 86% of them singletons. Together, the top ten hold approximately 2% of the sample.

The V and J segments used are TRBV14 and TRBJ1-1, with the D gene uncertain. This clonotype originated in a man aged 30 to 39 with active or convalescent COVID-19. Sequencing input: peripheral blood. In nucleotide form, the sequence is TGTGCCAGCAGCCAAGACTGGAGTGAAGCTTTCTTT. This codes for CASSQDWSEAFF.